This T cell receptor (beta chain) comes out of a study of control samples from healthy donors and cancer patients. The repertoire was sequenced with immunoSEQ multiplex PCR; TCRdb's copy has only in-frame clones and lacks some. The top ten hold approximately 3.9% of the sample, which has roughly 40,000 clones, about 90% seen once. CDR3 length: 15 residues. The ends were cut back, 5 bases at V and 3 bases at J, with 13 bases in the middle. Germline CDR1 reads SNHLY; CDR2 reads FYNNEI. This clonotype was obtained from a woman aged 50 to 65 in good health. The gene calls are TRBV2 and TRBJ2-2; D may be TRBD2 (5 bases). The sequencing input was blood. The CDR3 loop is CASSPFELDTGELFF. The DNA for the CDR3 is TGTGCCAGCAGTCCCTTTGAACTAGACACCGGGGAGCTGTTTTTT.